The next 18 T cell receptor beta chains were all read from a single sample in a study of beta chain features in type 1 diabetes. The study, taken as a whole, reports: Type 1 diabetes patients had moderately but significantly shorter TCRB CDR3s in all four CD4+ subsets.

What was sequenced were expressed TCRB transcripts, since all of the isolated RNA had been reverse transcribed. The protocol was immunoSEQ multiplex PCR, while the TCRdb copy is restricted to in-frame clones and leaves out a portion. The table has approximately 58,000 clones, 60% to 70% seen once; the top ten hold 0.25% to 0.35%. Which antigens these TCRs recognize remains unknown. The sample was stem cell memory CD4+ T cells from blood. All receptors come from a woman in her 30s with type 1 diabetes.

The chain uses TRBV28 and TRBJ2-7, with 7 positions matching TRBD1. The CDR3 contains 14 residues. Losses at the gene ends were 4 bases for V and 2 bases for J; bases not matched to a gene: 5. Germline lookup yields CDR1 MDHEN and CDR2 SYDVKM. The CDR3 bases are TGTGCCAGCAGTTCCGGGACAGACCCCTACGAGCAGTACTTC. This sequence encodes CASSSGTDPYEQYF.

In this sample, this clone turned up a few times. The chain has TRBV5-1 and TRBJ2-1; D unclear. The germline CDR1 and CDR2 sequences are SGHRS and YFSETQ. The CDR3 covers 14 residues. V gave up 0 bases and J gave up 1 base, with 5 bases separating them. CDR3 coding DNA: TGCGCCAGCAGCTTGGAAATATCCTACAATGAGCAGTTCTTC. It is translated as CASSLEISYNEQFF.

In this sample, this clone turned up a few times. This chain uses TRBV4-2 with TRBJ1-1; D uncertain. Germline V gene lookup returns CDR1 LGHNA and CDR2 YNFKEQ. The CDR3 is made up of 15 amino acids. Trimming shortened V by 4 bases and J by 6 bases, and 18 bases separated the two germline ends. The CDR3 region is CASSLEGFASAEAFF. The DNA of the CDR3 is TGTGCCAGCAGCCTGGAGGGCTTTGCTTCGGCTGAAGCTTTCTTT.

This clone was found once. The rearrangement joins TRBV5-1 to TRBJ2-7, with D perhaps matching TRBD1 (6 bases). The ends were cut back, 4 bases at V and 4 bases at J, with 12 bases in the middle. The germline gives CDR1 SGHRS, CDR2 YFSETQ. CDR3 length: 13 amino acids. In DNA form, the CDR3 reads TGCGCCAGCAGCCCGACTGACAGGTACGAGCAGTACTTC. It yields the protein CASSPTDRYEQYF.

The chain recombines TRBV18 with TRBJ1-1, with a possible D match to TRBD1 (6 bases). This CDR3 is 14 amino acids long. CDR1 and CDR2 (germline): KGHSH, LQKENI. Trimming removed 3 bases at V and 1 base at J, with 9 bases between. The CDR3 DNA reads as TGTGCCAGCTCACCCCAGGGGTGGAACACTGAAGCTTTCTTT. It codes for CASSPQGWNTEAFF.

The V gene is TRBV28, the J gene TRBJ1-5, with D perhaps matching TRBD1 (5 bases). The CDR3 consists of 14 residues. The germline gives CDR1 MDHEN, CDR2 SYDVKM. Trimming left V 3 bases short and J 10 bases short, with 16 bases between. As DNA, the CDR3 is TGTGCCAGCAGTTTTGGTCAGGGATACCATCCCCAGCATTTT. Protein sequence: CASSFGQGYHPQHF.

CDR3 sequence (DNA): TGTGCCACCCTGGACAGCCCCAAATTCTACGAGCAGTACTTC. Its protein product is CATLDSPKFYEQYF. The chain employs TRBV10-3 and TRBJ2-7, with D maybe TRBD1 (6 bases). The CDR3 runs to 14 residues. From germline, CDR1 is ENHRY and CDR2 SYGVKD. The germline V and J ends were trimmed by 10 bases and 3 bases, with 19 bases remaining between them.

The J gene is TRBJ2-3, the V gene TRBV9; maybe TRBD2 (6 bases). CDR1 is SGDLS, CDR2 YYNGEE, per germline. Trimming left V 0 bases short and J 2 bases short, with 10 bases between. This CDR3 comprises 15 residues. The CDR3 DNA is TGTGCCAGCAGCGTAGGGGCTAGCGACACAGATACGCAGTATTTT. This encodes CASSVGASDTDTQYF.

Only a few counts were recorded for this clone. V gene TRBV5-1 combines with J gene TRBJ2-7, with D uncertain. CDR3 length: 12 residues. The V end was cut by 3 bases, the J end by 4 bases, with 8 bases between. CDR1 and CDR2 from the germline V gene are SGHRS and YFSETQ. The CDR3 loop reads CASSYARYEQYF. In DNA form, the CDR3 reads TGCGCCAGCAGCTATGCACGGTACGAGCAGTACTTC. Variable domain in full (rest from reference TRBV5-1 and TRBJ2-7): KAGVTQTPRYLIKTRGQQVTLSCSPISGHRSVSWYQQTPGQGLQFLFEYFSETQRNKGNFPGRFSGRQFSNSRSEMNVSTLELGDSALYLCASSYARYEQYFGPGTRLTVT.

V usage is TRBV18 and J usage is TRBJ2-4; D is perhaps TRBD1 (5 bases). CDR1 is KGHSH, CDR2 LQKENI, per germline. This CDR3 spans 13 amino acids. Trimming pared 2 bases from V and 7 bases from J, leaving 9 bases between. The CDR3 protein is CASSPSRVNIQYF. CDR3 sequence (DNA): TGTGCCAGCTCACCATCCAGGGTCAACATTCAGTACTTC. The whole variable domain, filled in from reference TRBV18 and TRBJ2-4, reads NAGVMQNPRHLVRRRGQEARLRCSPMKGHSHVYWYRQLPEEGLKFMVYLQKENIIDESGMPKERFSAEFPKEGPSILRIQQVVRGDSAAYFCASSPSRVNIQYFGAGTRLSVL.

The rearrangement joins TRBV4-1 to TRBJ2-7; TRBD1 matches 7 bases. The CDR3 length is 18 residues. CDR1 MGHRA and CDR2 YSYEKL come from the germline V gene. Trimming removed 1 base from V and 7 bases from J; junction bases left unmatched: 19. The CDR3 sequence is CASSQGPEQVGGKREQYF. DNA of the CDR3: TGCGCCAGCAGCCAAGGCCCCGAACAGGTAGGGGGCAAGCGGGAGCAGTACTTC.

Worth noting for this clone: Mismatch with germline at one junction end may stem from a read error. The gene calls are TRBV7-7 and TRBJ2-7, with a possible D match to TRBD2 (5 bases). This CDR3 has 14 amino acids. Germline V gene sequence: CDR1 SSHAT, CDR2 FNYEAQ (reference sequence). The CDR3 DNA is TGTGCTAGCAGCCTGTCTCCGGGGTCCTACGAGCAGTACTTC. Translating it yields CASSLSPGSYEQYF.

This clone has only a few counts. V and J are TRBV19 and TRBJ2-3; D is uncertain. Germline V gene data show CDR1 as LNHDA and CDR2 as SQIVND (reference sequence). Trimming left V 1 base short and J 4 bases short, with 9 bases between. CDR3 length: 14 residues. The CDR3 loop reads CASSIGRRADTQYF. The DNA of the CDR3 is TGTGCCAGTAGTATAGGCCGAAGAGCAGATACGCAGTATTTT. The full variable domain, rest sourced from reference TRBV19 and TRBJ2-3, is DGGITQSPKYLFRKEGQNVTLSCEQNLNHDAMYWYRQDPGQGLRLIYYSQIVNDFQKGDIAEGYSVSREKKESFPLTVTSAQKNPTAFYLCASSIGRRADTQYFGPGTRLTVL.

The chain is built from TRBV28 and TRBJ2-7; 9 nucleotides match TRBD1. From germline, CDR1 is MDHEN and CDR2 SYDVKM. CDR3 size: 15 residues. The J segment lost 1 base and the V segment lost 7 bases, leaving 8 bases of the junction unmatched. The CDR3 sequence: CASITGTGQSYEQYF. In DNA form, the CDR3 reads TGTGCCAGCATTACCGGGACAGGGCAATCCTACGAGCAGTACTTC.

The sample holds a few counts of this clone. The chain uses TRBV11-2 and TRBJ1-2; no definite D call. The CDR3 totals 14 residues. Between the trimmed V and J ends, which lost 5 bases and 4 bases, there was a span of 14 bases. Germline CDR1 reads SGHAT; CDR2 reads FQNNGV. In DNA, the CDR3 is TGTGCCAGCAGCGAACCGACGTGGGCCTATGGCTACACCTTC. This translates into CASSEPTWAYGYTF.

A single count supports this clone. Other DNA sequences in the sample encode the same CDR3. The chain employs TRBV5-1 and TRBJ2-1; tentatively, D is TRBD1 (6 bases). Trimming stripped 0 bases from V and 2 bases from J, with 9 bases between. Germline V CDR1 and CDR2: SGHRS, YFSETQ. There are 15 residues in the CDR3. The CDR3 loop is CASSLGQATYNEQFF. CDR3 in DNA: TGCGCCAGCAGCTTGGGACAGGCGACCTACAATGAGCAGTTCTTC. The full variable domain, with the rest looked up from reference TRBV5-1 and TRBJ2-1, is KAGVTQTPRYLIKTRGQQVTLSCSPISGHRSVSWYQQTPGQGLQFLFEYFSETQRNKGNFPGRFSGRQFSNSRSEMNVSTLELGDSALYLCASSLGQATYNEQFFGPGTRLTVL.

The J gene is TRBJ1-5, the V gene TRBV30, with TRBD1 identical over 7 bases. Germline V gene lookup returns CDR1 GTSNPN and CDR2 SVGIG (reference sequence). With 0 bases clipped from V and 3 bases from J, the junction kept 5 bases outside the gene matches. This CDR3 contains 15 residues. The CDR3 DNA reads as TGTGCCTGGAGTGTAGGGGGCGGATCCAATCAGCCCCAGCATTTT. It codes for CAWSVGGGSNQPQHF.

The CDR3 region has the DNA TGTGCCTGGAGTCCCGGACTAGCGATCAATGAGCAGTTCTTC. Amino acid sequence: CAWSPGLAINEQFF. The chain is built from TRBV30 and TRBJ2-1, with TRBD2 matching 9 bases. The V gene's germline CDR1 is GTSNPN and CDR2 SVGIG (reference sequence). J lost 6 bases, V lost 2 bases, and 5 bases had no gene match. This CDR3 spans 14 amino acids.